A selection of T cell receptor beta chains follows, all from one sample in a study of radiotherapy plus CTLA-4 blockade in lung cancer. Assay used: immunoSEQ multiplex PCR; TCRdb lists only in-frame clones, some missing. The sample yields some 50,000 clones, about 83% seen once. The sequencing used peripheral blood, collected from a patient treated with radiotherapy plus ipilimumab. The receptors here all came from a human donor with non-small cell lung cancer whose response to radiotherapy plus ipilimumab could not be evaluated. The CDR3 runs from the conserved cysteine through the conserved F or W. A D gene is named only where the DNA matches it firmly. The size entry is marked missing in some rows and otherwise reads once, few, many or a size class.

>TRBV28|-|TRBJ1-5|-
TGTGCCAGCAGTTTTTCCTTTACAGGCTATAGCAATCAGCCCCAGCATTTT
CASSFSFTGYSNQPQHF
>TRBV19|-|TRBJ2-1|TRBD2
TGTGCCAGTAGTATCCGAGCCTCACTAGCGGGACCCTACAATGAGCAGTTCTTC
CASSIRASLAGPYNEQFF
>TRBV7-9|few|TRBJ1-3|TRBD1
TGTGCCAGCAGCGCGGACAGGACCTCTGGAAACACCATATATTTT
CASSADRTSGNTIYF
>TRBV15|-|TRBJ1-5|-
TGTGCCACCAGTTGGAGGGCGATTAATAGCAATCAGCCCCAGCATTTT
CATSWRAINSNQPQHF
>TRBV7-2|-|TRBJ2-3|TRBD2
TGTGCCAGCAGTCCTAGCGGGCCTTTCGGAGATACGCAGTATTTT
CASSPSGPFGDTQYF
>TRBV7-9|-|TRBJ1-1|TRBD1
TGTGCCAGCAGCTTGACAGGGGCTGGGAACACTGAAGCTTTCTTT
CASSLTGAGNTEAFF
>TRBV5-5|-|TRBJ2-5|TRBD2
TGTGCCAGCAGCTTAGGACTAGCGAACCAAGAGACCCAGTACTTC
CASSLGLANQETQYF
>TRBV6-1|-|TRBJ2-3|TRBD2
TGTGCCAGCAGTTTTCAGCGGGAGATCACAGATACGCAGTATTTT
CASSFQREITDTQYF
>TRBV4-3|-|TRBJ2-7|-
TGCGCCAGCAGCCCCGTAGGGGGCTCCTACGAGCAGTACTTC
CASSPVGGSYEQYF
>TRBV9|-|TRBJ2-3|TRBD2
TGTGCCAGCAGCGGGTTTAGCGGGTCCGAGGGGACAGATACGCAGTATTTT
CASSGFSGSEGTDTQYF
>TRBV15|-|TRBJ2-2|-
TGTGCCACCAGCAGAGATAGGGGGAACACCGGGGAGCTGTTTTTT
CATSRDRGNTGELFF
>TRBV5-6|-|TRBJ1-2|-
TGTGCCAGCAGCTTGCGGGGGGCGGACTCCTATGGCTACACCTTC
CASSLRGADSYGYTF
>TRBV7-2|-|TRBJ1-5|-
TGTGCCAGCAGCTTAGCGAGGGTTAACGATCAGCCCCAGCATTTT
CASSLARVNDQPQHF
>TRBV6-7|-|TRBJ2-7|-
TGTGCCAGCAGTTACCCTAGGAGGGAGTACTTC
CASSYPRREYF
>TRBV30|-|TRBJ1-5|-
TGTGCCTGGGCCAGAAGTGACAATCAGCCCCAGCATTTT
CAWARSDNQPQHF
>TRBV7-9|-|TRBJ2-5|TRBD2
TGTGCCAGCAGCCAACCGGCGGGGGAGGAGGCAGAGACCCAGTACTTC
CASSQPAGEEAETQYF
>TRBV14|-|TRBJ1-1|-
TGTGCCAGCAGCCAAGACTACCGAGCCGAAGCTTTCTTT
CASSQDYRAEAFF
>TRBV28|-|TRBJ1-2|TRBD1
TGTGCCAGCAGTTTAGGGAGGGACAGGGAGGGCGGCTACACCTTC
CASSLGRDREGGYTF
>TRBV14|-|TRBJ2-7|TRBD1
TGTGCCAGCAGCCAATCAGGGGGAGCCTACGAGCAGTACTTC
CASSQSGGAYEQYF
>TRBV11-2|-|TRBJ2-2|-
TGTGCCAGCAGCCCGTCGGGAGCCGGGGAGCTGTTTTTT
CASSPSGAGELFF
>TRBV5-1|-|TRBJ2-7|-
TGCGCCAGCCGAGTGGGACTTCCTCTGGGTAACGAGCAGTACTTC
CASRVGLPLGNEQYF
>TRBV18|few|TRBJ1-1|TRBD1
TGTGCCAGCTCACCCCAGACAGGGTACTCTGAAGCTTTCTTT
CASSPQTGYSEAFF
>TRBV7-2|once|TRBJ1-1|-
TGTGCCAGCAGCTTAGTTGAAGGGGCCACTGAAGCTTTCTTT
CASSLVEGATEAFF
>TRBV19|-|TRBJ2-5|-
TGTGCCAGTAGCATCCAAGAGACCCAGTACTTC
CASSIQETQYF
>TRBV6-1|-|TRBJ1-5|-
TGTGCCAGCAGTAACGCCGACACGAATCAGCCCCAGCATTTT
CASSNADTNQPQHF
>TRBV7-9|-|TRBJ2-7|-
TGTGCCAGCAGCACAGAACGCAAGCCCTACTTC
CASSTERKPYF
>TRBV7-3|-|TRBJ2-2|TRBD2
TGTGCCAGCAGCTTACTGCGGGAGGGCGGGGAGCTGTTTTTT
CASSLLREGGELFF
>TRBV9|-|TRBJ1-1|TRBD1
TGTGCCAGCAGCGTAGAACAGGGGCGGGGTGAAGCTTTCTTT
CASSVEQGRGEAFF
>TRBV11-3|-|TRBJ1-2|-
TGTGCCAGCAGCCGTGGAGTCTATCTCGGAAAGACCTATGGCTACACCTTC
CASSRGVYLGKTYGYTF
>TRBV4-1|-|TRBJ1-2|TRBD1
TGCGCCAGCAGCCAAGAACAGAGGCAGGGGGGTGGCTACACCTTC
CASSQEQRQGGGYTF
>TRBV5-6|-|TRBJ2-7|-
TGTGCCAGCAGCTGGGCGGGGGAGCAGTACTTC
CASSWAGEQYF
>TRBV5-4|-|TRBJ2-5|TRBD2
TGTGCCAGCAGCAAGGGTAGCGGGAGAAGGGTGGAGACCCAGTACTTC
CASSKGSGRRVETQYF
>TRBV18|few|TRBJ1-1|-
TGTGCCAGCTCACCATCGGCAGGGGCCTCTTGCTTT
CASSPSAGASCF